Below are 10 T cell receptor beta chains sequenced from a single sample in a study of Ad26.COV2.S vaccination and SARS-CoV-2 variants. Described treatment: roughly 18 received Ad26.COV2.S at low or high dose, single or two shots; 5 received placebo; per-sample allocation not given. Collection of samples fell on day 63 after the first vaccine or placebo injection. Sequenced by immunoSEQ multiplex PCR; TCRdb stores in-frame clones only, minus some. The sample contains 300,000 to 400,000 clones, around 87% of which appear only once. The specimen comprised peripheral blood, sampled in a trial of Ad26.COV2.S vaccine versus placebo. The origin of the receptors is a person aged 18-60 years who received the Ad26.COV2.S COVID-19 vaccine or a placebo.

This chain joins TRBV30 and TRBJ1-2, with TRBD1 matching 8 bases. This CDR3 has 13 residues. V gave up 5 bases and J gave up 4 bases; unmatched junction bases: 6. Germline CDR1 reads GTSNPN; CDR2 reads SVGIG (reference sequence). CDR3 amino acids: CAWGTGIFYGYTF. CDR3 nucleotides: TGTGCCTGGGGGACAGGTATATTCTATGGCTACACCTTC.

V gene TRBV7-9 combines with J gene TRBJ1-6; unclear D gene. This CDR3 contains 16 residues. V lost 4 bases and J 7 bases, leaving 17 bases between the germline ends. Germline lookup yields CDR1 SEHNR and CDR2 FQNEAQ (reference sequence). The CDR3 nucleotides are TGTGCCAGCAGCTCTTCACTCCCCTGGAGGAATTCACCCCTCCACTTT. Its translation: CASSSSLPWRNSPLHF.

The gene calls are TRBV1 and TRBJ2-1; the table's D gene call, TRBD2, was not cross checked with the DNA. TRBV1 is labeled a pseudogene. CDR3 length: 17 residues. The CDR3 loop reads CTSSQGASGLAGLGQFF. The DNA for the CDR3 is TGCACCAGCAGCCAGGGAGCCAGCGGACTAGCGGGGTTGGGGCAGTTCTTC.

The chain is built from TRBV5-1 and TRBJ2-1; TRBD1 or TRBD2 may be the D gene (5 bases each). Trimming removed 1 base from V and 5 bases from J, with 13 bases in between. In germline, CDR1 is SGHRS, CDR2 YFSETQ. There are 15 residues in the CDR3. The CDR3 DNA sequence: TGCGCCAGCAGCTTGTATGAGGGGCCTAACAATGAGCAGTTCTTC. Its protein is CASSLYEGPNNEQFF.

The chain joins TRBV7-9 to TRBJ1-1; no definite D call. Trimming stripped 1 base from V and 6 bases from J, with 6 bases between. CDR3 size: 12 residues. CDR1 is SEHNR, CDR2 FQNEAQ, per germline (reference sequence). The CDR3 DNA reads as TGTGCCAGCAGCTTAGGGGCCGCTGAAGCTTTCTTT. It codes for CASSLGAAEAFF. The whole variable domain, remainder taken from reference TRBV7-9 and TRBJ1-1, is DTGVSQNPRHKITKRGQNVTFRCDPISEHNRLYWYRQTLGQGPEFLTYFQNEAQLEKSRLLSDRFSAERPKGSFSTLEIQRTEQGDSAMYLCASSLGAAEAFFGQGTRLTVV.

Only a few counts were recorded for this clone. The chain recombines TRBV30 with TRBJ1-2; 7 nucleotides agree with TRBD1. This CDR3 is built from 18 residues. The V segment lost 4 bases and the J segment 4 bases; nucleotides outside the gene matches: 21. Germline CDR1 reads GTSNPN; CDR2 reads SVGIG (reference sequence). Written as DNA, the CDR3 is TGTGCCTGGACCCGACAGGGACTGGGTCAGGGATCGAGCTATGGCTACACCTTC. Encoded protein: CAWTRQGLGQGSSYGYTF. Complete variable domain (other parts from reference TRBV30 and TRBJ1-2): SQTIHQWPATLVQPVGSPLSLECTVEGTSNPNLYWYRQAAGRGLQLLFYSVGIGQISSEVPQNLSASRPQDRQFILSSKKLLLSDSGFYLCAWTRQGLGQGSSYGYTFGSGTRLTVV.

This clone has only one observation. The chain couples TRBV19 to TRBJ2-5; 7 nucleotides agree with TRBD1. Germline values: CDR1 LNHDA, CDR2 SQIVND (reference sequence). The CDR3 has 16 amino acids. V gave up 3 bases and J gave up 0 bases; unmatched junction bases: 7. The CDR3 coding sequence is TGTGCCAGTAGTATGGGACAGTTCACGTACCAAGAGACCCAGTACTTC. This sequence encodes CASSMGQFTYQETQYF.

This rearrangement joins TRBV6-6 to TRBJ2-7; 7 bases agree with TRBD1. From germline, CDR1 is MNHNY and CDR2 SVGAGI (reference sequence). The CDR3 runs 15 residues. V lost 2 bases, J lost 2 bases, and 6 bases stayed unmatched. The CDR3 DNA reads as TGTGCCAGCAGTTACACCGGACAGGCGACCTACGAGCAGTACTTC. Protein sequence: CASSYTGQATYEQYF.

The rearrangement uses TRBV25-1 and TRBJ1-2, with 9 nucleotides matching TRBD1. The V and J ends lost 10 bases and 7 bases, in that order; junction bases with no gene match: 7. The CDR3 contains 12 residues. Looked up from germline, CDR1 is MGHDK and CDR2 is SYGVNS. The CDR3 DNA reads TGTGCCACCACGACAGGGGGGACTGGCTACACCTTC. This encodes CATTTGGTGYTF.

The chain links TRBV30 to TRBJ2-7; 7 nucleotides match TRBD1. This CDR3 is 12 amino acids long. Germline V CDR1 and CDR2: GTSNPN, SVGIG (reference sequence). V shed 3 bases and J 5 bases; nucleotides not matched to a gene: 4. For the CDR3, the DNA is TGTGCCTGGAGCGCACAGGGGAACGAGCAGTACTTC. This codes for CAWSAQGNEQYF.